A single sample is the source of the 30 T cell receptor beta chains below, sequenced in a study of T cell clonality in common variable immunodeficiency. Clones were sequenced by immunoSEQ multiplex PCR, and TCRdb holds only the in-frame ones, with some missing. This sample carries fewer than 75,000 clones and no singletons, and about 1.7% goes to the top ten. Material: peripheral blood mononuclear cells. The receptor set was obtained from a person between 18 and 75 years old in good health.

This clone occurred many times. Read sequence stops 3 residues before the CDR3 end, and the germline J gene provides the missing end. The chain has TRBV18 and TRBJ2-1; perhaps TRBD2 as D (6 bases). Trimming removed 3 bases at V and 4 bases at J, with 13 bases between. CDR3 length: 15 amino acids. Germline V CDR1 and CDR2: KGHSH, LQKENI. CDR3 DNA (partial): TGTGCCAGCTCACCGTCGGGACTCAGATACAATGAG. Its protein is CASSPSGLRYNE. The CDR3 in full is CASSPSGLRYNEQFF.

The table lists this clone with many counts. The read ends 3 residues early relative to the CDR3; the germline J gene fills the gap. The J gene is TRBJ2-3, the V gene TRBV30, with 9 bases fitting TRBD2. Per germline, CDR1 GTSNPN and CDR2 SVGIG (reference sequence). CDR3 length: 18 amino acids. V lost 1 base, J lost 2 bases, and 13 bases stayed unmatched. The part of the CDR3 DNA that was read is TGTGCCTGGAGTGCAGTCTTGATGGCGGGAGGGTTCACAGATACG. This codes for CAWSAVLMAGGFTDT. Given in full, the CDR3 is CAWSAVLMAGGFTDTQYF.

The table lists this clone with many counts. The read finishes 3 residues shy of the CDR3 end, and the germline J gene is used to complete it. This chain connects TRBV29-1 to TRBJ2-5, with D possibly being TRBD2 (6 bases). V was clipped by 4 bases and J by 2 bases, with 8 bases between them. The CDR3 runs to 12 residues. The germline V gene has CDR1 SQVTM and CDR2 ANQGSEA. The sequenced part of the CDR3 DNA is TGCAGCGTTGGACTAGTACAAGAGACC. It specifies CSVGLVQET. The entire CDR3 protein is CSVGLVQETQYF.

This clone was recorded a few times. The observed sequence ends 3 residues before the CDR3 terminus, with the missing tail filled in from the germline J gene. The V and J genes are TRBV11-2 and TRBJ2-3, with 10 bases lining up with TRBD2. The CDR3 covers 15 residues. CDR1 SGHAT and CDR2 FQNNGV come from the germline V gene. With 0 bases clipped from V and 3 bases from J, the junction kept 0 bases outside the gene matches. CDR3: CASSLEGLATDTQYF. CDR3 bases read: TGTGCCAGCAGCTTAGAGGGACTAGCGACAGATACG.

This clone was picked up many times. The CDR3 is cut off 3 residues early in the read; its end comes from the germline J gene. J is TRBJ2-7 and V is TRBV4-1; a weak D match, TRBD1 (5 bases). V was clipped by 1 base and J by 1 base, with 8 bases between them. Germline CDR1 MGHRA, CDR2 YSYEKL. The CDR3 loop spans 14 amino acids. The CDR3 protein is CASSQAQGSYEQYF. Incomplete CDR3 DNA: TGCGCCAGCAGCCAAGCGCAGGGATCCTACGAG.

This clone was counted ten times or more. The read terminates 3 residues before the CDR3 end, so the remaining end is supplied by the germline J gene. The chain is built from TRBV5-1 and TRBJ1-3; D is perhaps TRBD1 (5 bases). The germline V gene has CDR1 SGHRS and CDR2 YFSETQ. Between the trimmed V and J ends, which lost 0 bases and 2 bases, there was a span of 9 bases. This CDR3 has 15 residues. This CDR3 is CASSLEGNPGNTIYF. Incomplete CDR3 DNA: TGCGCCAGCAGCTTGGAGGGGAACCCTGGAAACACC.

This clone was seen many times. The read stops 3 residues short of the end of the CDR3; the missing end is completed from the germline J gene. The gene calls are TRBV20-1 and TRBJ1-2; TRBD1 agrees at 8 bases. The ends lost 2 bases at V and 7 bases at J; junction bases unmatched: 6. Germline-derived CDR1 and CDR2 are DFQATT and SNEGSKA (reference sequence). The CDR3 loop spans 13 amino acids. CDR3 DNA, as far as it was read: TGCAGTGCTAGAAATACAGGGGGGGGTGGC. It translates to CSARNTGGGG. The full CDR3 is CSARNTGGGGYTF.

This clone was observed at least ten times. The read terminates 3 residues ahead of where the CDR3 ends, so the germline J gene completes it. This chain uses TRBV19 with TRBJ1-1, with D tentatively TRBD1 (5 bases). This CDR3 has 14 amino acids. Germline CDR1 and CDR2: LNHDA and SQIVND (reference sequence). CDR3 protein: CASSITGMKREAFF. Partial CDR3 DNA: TGTGCCAGTAGTATCACAGGTATGAAGAGGGAA.

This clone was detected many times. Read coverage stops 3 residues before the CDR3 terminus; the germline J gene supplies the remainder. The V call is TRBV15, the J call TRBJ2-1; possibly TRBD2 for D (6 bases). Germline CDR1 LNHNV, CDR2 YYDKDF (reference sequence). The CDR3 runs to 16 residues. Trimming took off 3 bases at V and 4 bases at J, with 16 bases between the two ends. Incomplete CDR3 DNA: TGTGCCACCAGCAGGGAGGGGCTGGACAATTACAATGAG. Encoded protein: CATSREGLDNYNE. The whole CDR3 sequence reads CATSREGLDNYNEQFF.

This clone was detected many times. The CDR3 loop is CASSEAGTGGYTF. Incomplete CDR3 DNA: TGTGCCAGCAGTGAAGCCGGGACAGGCGGC. The chain couples TRBV2 to TRBJ1-2, with 8 nucleotides matching TRBD1. The CDR3 end lies 3 residues beyond the end of the read and is filled in from the germline J gene. The CDR3 spans 13 residues. The germline gives CDR1 SNHLY, CDR2 FYNNEI. The full variable domain, in which reference TRBV2 and TRBJ1-2 provide the parts outside the CDR3, is EPEVTQTPSHQVTQMGQEVILRCVPISNHLYFYWYRQILGQKVEFLVSFYNNEISEKSEIFDDQFSVERPDGSNFTLKIRSTKLEDSAMYFCASSEAGTGGYTFGSGTRLTVV.

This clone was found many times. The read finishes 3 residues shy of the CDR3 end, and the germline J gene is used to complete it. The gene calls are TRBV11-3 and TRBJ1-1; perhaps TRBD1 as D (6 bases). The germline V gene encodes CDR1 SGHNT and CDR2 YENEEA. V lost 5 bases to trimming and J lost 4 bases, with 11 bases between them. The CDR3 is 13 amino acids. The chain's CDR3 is CASSPGVGTEAFF. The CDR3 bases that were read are TGTGCCAGCAGCCCAGGGGTGGGCACTGAA.

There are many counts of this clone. The sequenced CDR3 bases are TGTGCCAGCAGCCTGACAGGGGGCATCTACGAG. As protein: CASSLTGGIYE. The complete CDR3 protein is CASSLTGGIYEQYF. The chain links TRBV7-6 to TRBJ2-7, with 10 bases matching TRBD1. The CDR3 end falls 3 residues outside the read, so it is completed with the germline J gene. The CDR3 is made up of 14 amino acids. The V segment lost 5 bases and the J segment 3 bases; nucleotides outside the gene matches: 4. Germline V CDR1 and CDR2: SGHVS, FNYEAQ.

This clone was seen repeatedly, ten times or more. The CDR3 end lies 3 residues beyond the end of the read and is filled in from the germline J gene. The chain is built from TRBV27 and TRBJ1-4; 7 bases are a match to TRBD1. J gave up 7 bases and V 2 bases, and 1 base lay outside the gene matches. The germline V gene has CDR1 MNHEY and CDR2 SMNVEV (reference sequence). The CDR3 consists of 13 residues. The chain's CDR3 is CASSLKGAEKLFF. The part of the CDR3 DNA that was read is TGTGCCAGCAGTTTAAAGGGGGCTGAAAAA.

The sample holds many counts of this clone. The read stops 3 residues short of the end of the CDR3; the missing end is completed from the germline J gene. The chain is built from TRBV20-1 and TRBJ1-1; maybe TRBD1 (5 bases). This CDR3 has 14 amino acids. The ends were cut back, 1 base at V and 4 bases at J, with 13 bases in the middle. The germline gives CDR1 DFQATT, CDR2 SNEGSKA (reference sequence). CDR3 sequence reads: CSARASGLGTEAFF. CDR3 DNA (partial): TGCAGTGCTAGAGCATCAGGGTTGGGCACTGAA.

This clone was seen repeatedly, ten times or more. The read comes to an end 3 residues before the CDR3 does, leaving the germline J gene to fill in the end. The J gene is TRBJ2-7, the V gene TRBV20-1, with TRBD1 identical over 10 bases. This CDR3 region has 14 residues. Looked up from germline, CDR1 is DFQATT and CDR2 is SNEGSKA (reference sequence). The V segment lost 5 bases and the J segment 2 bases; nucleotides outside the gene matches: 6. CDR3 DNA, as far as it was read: TGCAGTGCTGGAGGGGGGACAGGGGCCTACGAG. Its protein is CSAGGGTGAYE. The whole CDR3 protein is CSAGGGTGAYEQYF.

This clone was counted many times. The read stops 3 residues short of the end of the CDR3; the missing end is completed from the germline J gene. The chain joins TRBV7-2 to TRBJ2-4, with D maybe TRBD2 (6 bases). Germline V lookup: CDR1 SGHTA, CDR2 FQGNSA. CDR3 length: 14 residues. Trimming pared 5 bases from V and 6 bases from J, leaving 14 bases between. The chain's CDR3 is CASSPRGFGNIQYF. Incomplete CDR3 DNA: TGTGCCAGCAGCCCTCGGGGGTTTGGAAACATT.

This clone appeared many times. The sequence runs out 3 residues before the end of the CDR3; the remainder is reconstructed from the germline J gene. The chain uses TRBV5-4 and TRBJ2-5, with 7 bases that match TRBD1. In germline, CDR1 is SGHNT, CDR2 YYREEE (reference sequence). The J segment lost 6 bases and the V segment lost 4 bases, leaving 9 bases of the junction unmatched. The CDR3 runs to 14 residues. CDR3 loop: CASSPPGGVKTQYF. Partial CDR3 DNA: TGTGCCAGCAGCCCGCCAGGGGGTGTAAAGACC.

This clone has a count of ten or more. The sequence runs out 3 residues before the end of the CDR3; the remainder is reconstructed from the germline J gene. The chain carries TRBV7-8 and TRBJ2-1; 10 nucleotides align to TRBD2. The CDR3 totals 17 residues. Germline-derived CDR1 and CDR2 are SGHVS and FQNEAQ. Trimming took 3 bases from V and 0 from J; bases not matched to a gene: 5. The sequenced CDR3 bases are TGTGCCAGCAGCTTCGAGGCTAGCGGGAGCTCCTACAATGAG. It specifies CASSFEASGSSYNE. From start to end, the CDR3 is CASSFEASGSSYNEQFF.

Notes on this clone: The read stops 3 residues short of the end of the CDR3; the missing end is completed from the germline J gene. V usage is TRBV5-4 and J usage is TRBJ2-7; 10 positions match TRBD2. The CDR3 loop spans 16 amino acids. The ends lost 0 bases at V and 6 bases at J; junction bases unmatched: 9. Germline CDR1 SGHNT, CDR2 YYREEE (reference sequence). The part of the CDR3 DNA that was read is TGTGCCAGCAGCTTGGTAGGAAGCGGGAGGGCTGCCGAG. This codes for CASSLVGSGRAAE. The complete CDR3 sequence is CASSLVGSGRAAEQYF.

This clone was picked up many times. The CDR3 region is CAWSRQGPRGYTF. The covered CDR3 bases are TGTGCCTGGAGTAGACAGGGCCCTCGGGGC. The V call is TRBV30, the J call TRBJ1-2; 7 bases line up with TRBD1. Coverage ceases 3 residues before the CDR3 finishes, and the germline J gene fills in the end. This CDR3 spans 13 amino acids. CDR1 is GTSNPN and CDR2 is SVGIG in the germline V gene (reference sequence).

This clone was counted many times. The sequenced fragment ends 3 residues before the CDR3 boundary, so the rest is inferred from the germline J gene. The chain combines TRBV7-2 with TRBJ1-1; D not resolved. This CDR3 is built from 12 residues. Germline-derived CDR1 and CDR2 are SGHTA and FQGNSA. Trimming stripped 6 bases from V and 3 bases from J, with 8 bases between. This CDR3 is CASSLVHTEAFF. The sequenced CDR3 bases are TGTGCCAGCAGTCTTGTTCACACTGAA.

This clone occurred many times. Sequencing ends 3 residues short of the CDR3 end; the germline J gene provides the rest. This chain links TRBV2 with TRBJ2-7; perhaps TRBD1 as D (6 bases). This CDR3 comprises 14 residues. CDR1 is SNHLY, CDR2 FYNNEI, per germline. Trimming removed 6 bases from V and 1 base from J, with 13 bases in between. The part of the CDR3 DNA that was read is TGTGCCAGCAGCGGCCGGGACATTTCCTACGAG. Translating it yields CASSGRDISYE. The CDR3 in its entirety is CASSGRDISYEQYF.

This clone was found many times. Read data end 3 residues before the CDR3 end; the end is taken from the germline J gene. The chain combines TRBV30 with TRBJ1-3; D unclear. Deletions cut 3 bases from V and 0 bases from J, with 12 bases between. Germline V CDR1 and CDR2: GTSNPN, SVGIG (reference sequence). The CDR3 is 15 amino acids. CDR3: CAWSPSAISGNTIYF. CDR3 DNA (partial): TGTGCCTGGAGCCCCTCAGCGATCTCTGGAAACACC.

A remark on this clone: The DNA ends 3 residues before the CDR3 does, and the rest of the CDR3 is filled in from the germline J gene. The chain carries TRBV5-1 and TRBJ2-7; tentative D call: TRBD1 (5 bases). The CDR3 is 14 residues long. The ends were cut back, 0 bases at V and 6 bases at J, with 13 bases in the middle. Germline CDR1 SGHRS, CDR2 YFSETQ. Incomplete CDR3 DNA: TGCGCCAGCAGCTTGGTTCAGGGAAGTTCCGAG. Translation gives CASSLVQGSSE. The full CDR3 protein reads CASSLVQGSSEQYF.

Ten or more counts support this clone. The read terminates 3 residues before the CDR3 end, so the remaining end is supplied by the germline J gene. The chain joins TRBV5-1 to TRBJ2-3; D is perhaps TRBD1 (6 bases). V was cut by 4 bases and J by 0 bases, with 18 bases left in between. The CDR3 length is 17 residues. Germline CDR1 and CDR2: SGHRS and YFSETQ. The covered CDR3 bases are TGCGCCAGCAGCACAACTTCCGGGACACAAAGCACAGATACG. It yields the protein CASSTTSGTQSTDT. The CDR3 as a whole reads CASSTTSGTQSTDTQYF.

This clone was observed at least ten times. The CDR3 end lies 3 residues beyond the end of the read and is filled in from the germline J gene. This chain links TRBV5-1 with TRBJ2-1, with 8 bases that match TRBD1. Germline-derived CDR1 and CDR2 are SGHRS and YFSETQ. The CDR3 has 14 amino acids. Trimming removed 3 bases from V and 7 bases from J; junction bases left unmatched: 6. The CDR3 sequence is CASSSRQGSNEQFF. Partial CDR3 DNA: TGCGCCAGCAGCTCAAGACAGGGGTCGAATGAG.

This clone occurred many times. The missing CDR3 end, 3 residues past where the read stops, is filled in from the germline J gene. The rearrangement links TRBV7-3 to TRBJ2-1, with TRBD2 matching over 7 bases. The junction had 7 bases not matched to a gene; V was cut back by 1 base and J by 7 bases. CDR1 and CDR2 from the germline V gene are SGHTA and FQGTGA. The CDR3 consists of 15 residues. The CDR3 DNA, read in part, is TGTGCCAGCAGCTTAATGGGCGGGGGACGTAATGAG. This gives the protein CASSLMGGGRNE. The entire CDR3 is CASSLMGGGRNEQFF.

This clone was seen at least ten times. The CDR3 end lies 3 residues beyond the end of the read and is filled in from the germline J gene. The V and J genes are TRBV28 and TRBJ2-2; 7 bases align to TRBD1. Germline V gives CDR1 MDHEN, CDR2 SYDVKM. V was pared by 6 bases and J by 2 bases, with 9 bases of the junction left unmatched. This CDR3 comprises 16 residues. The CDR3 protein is CASSHRQGLNTGELFF. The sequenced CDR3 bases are TGTGCCAGCAGCCACCGACAGGGCCTCAACACCGGGGAG.

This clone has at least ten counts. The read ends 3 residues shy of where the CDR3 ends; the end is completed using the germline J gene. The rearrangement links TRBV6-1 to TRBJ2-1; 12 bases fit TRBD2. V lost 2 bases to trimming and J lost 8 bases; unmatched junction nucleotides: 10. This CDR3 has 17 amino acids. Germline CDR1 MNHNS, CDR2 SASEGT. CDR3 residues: CASSERERLAGVYEQFF. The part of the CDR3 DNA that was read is TGTGCCAGCAGTGAACGTGAGCGACTAGCGGGAGTTTATGAG.

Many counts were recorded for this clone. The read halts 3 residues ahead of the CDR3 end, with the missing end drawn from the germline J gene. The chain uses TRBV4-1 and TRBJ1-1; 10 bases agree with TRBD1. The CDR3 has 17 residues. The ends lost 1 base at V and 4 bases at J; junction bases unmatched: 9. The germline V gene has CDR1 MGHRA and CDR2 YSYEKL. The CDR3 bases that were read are TGCGCCAGCAGCCAAGGGAACCGGGACAGGGGTTCCACTGAA. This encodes CASSQGNRDRGSTE. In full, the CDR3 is CASSQGNRDRGSTEAFF.